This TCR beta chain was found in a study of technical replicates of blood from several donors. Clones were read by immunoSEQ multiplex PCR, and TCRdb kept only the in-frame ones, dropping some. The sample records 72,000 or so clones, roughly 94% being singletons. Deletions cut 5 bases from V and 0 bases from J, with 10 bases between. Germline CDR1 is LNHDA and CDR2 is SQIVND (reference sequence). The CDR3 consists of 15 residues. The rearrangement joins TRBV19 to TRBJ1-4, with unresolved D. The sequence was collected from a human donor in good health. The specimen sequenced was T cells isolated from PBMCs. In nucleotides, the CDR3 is TGTGCCAGTAGTTCGGAGGAGGCAACTAATGAAAAACTGTTTTTT. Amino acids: CASSSEEATNEKLFF.